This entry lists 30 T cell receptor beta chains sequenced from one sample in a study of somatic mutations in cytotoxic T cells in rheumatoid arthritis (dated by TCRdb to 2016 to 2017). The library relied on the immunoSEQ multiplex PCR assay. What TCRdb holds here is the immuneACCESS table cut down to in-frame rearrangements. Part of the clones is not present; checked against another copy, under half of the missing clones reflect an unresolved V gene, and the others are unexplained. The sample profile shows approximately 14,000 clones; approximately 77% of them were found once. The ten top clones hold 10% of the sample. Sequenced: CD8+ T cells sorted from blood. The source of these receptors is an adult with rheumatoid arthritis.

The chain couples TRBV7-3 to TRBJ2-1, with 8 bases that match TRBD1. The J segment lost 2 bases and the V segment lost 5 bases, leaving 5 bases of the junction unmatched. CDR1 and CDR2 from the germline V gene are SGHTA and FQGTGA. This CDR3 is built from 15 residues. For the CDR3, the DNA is TGTGCCAGCAGCCCAGGACAGGGTCCCTACAATGAGCAGTTCTTC. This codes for CASSPGQGPYNEQFF.

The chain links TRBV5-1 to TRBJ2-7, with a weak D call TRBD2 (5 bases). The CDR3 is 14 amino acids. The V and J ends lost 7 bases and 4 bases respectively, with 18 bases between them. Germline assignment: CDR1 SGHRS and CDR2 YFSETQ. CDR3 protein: CASRGVDEVYEQYF. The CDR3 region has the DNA TGCGCCAGCCGGGGAGTGGACGAGGTTTACGAGCAGTACTTC.

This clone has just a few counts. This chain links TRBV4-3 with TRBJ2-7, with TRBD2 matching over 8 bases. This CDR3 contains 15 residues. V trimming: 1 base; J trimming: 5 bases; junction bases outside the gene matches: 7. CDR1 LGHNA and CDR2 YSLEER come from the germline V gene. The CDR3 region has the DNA TGCGCCAGCAGCCAAGGGGGGGGACTAGTCCACGAGCAGTACTTC. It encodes CASSQGGGLVHEQYF.

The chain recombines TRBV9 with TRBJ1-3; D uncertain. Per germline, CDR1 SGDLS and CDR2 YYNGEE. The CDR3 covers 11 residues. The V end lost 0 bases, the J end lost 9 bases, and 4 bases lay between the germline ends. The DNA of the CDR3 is TGTGCCAGCAGCGTAGATGGCACCATATATTTT. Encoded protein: CASSVDGTIYF. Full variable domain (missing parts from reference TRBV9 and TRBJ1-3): DSGVTQTPKHLITATGQRVTLRCSPRSGDLSVYWYQQSLDQGLQFLIQYYNGEERAKGNILERFSAQQFPDLHSELNLSSLELGDSALYFCASSVDGTIYFGEGSWLTVV.

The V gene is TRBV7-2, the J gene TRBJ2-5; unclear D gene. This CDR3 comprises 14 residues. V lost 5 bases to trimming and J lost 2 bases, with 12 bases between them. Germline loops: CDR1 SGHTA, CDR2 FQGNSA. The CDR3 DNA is TGTGCCAGCAGCCTCCGCGTAGGTCAAGAGACCCAGTACTTC. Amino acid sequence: CASSLRVGQETQYF.

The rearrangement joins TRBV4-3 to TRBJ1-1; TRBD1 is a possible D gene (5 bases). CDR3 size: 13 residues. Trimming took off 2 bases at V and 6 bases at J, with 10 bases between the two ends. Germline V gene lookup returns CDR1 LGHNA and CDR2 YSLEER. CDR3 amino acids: CASSQFLGAEAFF. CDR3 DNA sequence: TGCGCCAGCAGCCAATTTCTAGGGGCTGAAGCTTTCTTT.

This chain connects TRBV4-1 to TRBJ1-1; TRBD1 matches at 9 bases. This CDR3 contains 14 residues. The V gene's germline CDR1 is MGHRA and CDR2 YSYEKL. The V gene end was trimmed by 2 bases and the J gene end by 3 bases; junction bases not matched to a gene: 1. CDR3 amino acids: CASSQWTGDTEAFF. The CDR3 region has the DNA TGCGCCAGCAGCCAATGGACAGGGGACACTGAAGCTTTCTTT.

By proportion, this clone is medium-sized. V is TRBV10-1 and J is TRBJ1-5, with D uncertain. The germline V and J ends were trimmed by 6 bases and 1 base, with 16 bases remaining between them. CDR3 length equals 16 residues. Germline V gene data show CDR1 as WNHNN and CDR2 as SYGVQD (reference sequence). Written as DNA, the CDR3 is TGCGCCAGCAGAAAGGGAAGGAGTAAAAGCAATCAGCCCCAGCATTTT. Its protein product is CASRKGRSKSNQPQHF.

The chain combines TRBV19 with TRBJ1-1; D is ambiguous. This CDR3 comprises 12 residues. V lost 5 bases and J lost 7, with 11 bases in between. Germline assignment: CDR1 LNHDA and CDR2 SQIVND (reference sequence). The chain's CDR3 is CASSFTGIEAFF. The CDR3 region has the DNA TGTGCCAGTAGTTTTACGGGGATTGAAGCTTTCTTT.

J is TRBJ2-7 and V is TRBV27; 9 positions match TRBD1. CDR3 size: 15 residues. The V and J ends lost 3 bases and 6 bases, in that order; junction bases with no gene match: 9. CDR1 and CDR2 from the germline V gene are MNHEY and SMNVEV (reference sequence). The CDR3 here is CASSFGTGSFSEQYF. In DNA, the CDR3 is TGTGCCAGCAGTTTTGGGACAGGGAGTTTTAGCGAGCAGTACTTC.

In DNA, the CDR3 is TGTGCCAGCAGCCCCCGGGGGGAATTGGACGAGCAGTACTTC. The encoded protein is CASSPRGELDEQYF. The chain couples TRBV11-2 to TRBJ2-7; 7 bases line up with TRBD2. Germline values: CDR1 SGHAT, CDR2 FQNNGV. The CDR3 loop spans 14 amino acids. The V and J ends lost 5 bases and 5 bases, in that order; junction bases with no gene match: 9. The variable domain in full, completed from reference TRBV11-2 and TRBJ2-7, reads EAGVAQSPRYKIIEKRQSVAFWCNPISGHATLYWYQQILGQGPKLLIQFQNNGVVDDSQLPKDRFSAERLKGVDSTLKIQPAKLEDSAVYLCASSPRGELDEQYFGPGTRLTVT.

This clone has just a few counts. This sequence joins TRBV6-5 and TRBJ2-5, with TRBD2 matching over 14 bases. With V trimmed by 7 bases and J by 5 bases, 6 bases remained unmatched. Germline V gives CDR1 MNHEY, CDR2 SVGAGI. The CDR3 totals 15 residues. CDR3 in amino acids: CASTRTSGGSETQYF. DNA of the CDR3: TGTGCCAGCACCCGGACTAGCGGGGGGAGTGAGACCCAGTACTTC.

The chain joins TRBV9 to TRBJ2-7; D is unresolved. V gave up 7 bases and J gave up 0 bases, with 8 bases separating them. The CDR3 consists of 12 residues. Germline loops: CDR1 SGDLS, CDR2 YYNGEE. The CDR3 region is CASGRSSYEQYF. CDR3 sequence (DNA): TGTGCCAGCGGACGGAGCTCCTACGAGCAGTACTTC.

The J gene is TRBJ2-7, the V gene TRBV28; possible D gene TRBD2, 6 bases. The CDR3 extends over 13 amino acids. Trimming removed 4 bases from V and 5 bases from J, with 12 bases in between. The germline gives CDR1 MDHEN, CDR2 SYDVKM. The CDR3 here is CASSWGESNEQYF. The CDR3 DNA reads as TGTGCCAGCAGTTGGGGGGAGAGTAACGAGCAGTACTTC.

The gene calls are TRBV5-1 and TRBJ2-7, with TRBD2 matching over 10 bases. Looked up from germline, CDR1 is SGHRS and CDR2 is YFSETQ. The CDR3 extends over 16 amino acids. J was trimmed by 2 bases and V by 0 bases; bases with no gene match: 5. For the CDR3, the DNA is TGCGCCAGCAGCTTGGGACTAGCGGGCCTAGCCTACGAGCAGTACTTC. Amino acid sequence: CASSLGLAGLAYEQYF.

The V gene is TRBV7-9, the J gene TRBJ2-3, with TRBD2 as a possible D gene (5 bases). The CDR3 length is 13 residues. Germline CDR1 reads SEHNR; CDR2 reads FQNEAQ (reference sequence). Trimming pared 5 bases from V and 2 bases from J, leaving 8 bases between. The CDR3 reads CASSPRDTDTQYF. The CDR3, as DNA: TGTGCCAGCAGCCCCCGGGACACAGATACGCAGTATTTT.

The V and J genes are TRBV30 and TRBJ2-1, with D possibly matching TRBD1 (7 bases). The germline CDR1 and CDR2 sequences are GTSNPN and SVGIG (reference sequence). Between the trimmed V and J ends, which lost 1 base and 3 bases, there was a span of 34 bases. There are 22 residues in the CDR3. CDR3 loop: CAWSGYSESGGGPARYYNEQFF. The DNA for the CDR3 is TGTGCCTGGAGTGGTTATTCGGAATCCGGAGGGGGCCCCGCGAGATACTACAATGAGCAGTTCTTC. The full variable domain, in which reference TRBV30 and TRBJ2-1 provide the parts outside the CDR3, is SQTIHQWPATLVQPVGSPLSLECTVEGTSNPNLYWYRQAAGRGLQLLFYSVGIGQISSEVPQNLSASRPQDRQFILSSKKLLLSDSGFYLCAWSGYSESGGGPARYYNEQFFGPGTRLTVL.

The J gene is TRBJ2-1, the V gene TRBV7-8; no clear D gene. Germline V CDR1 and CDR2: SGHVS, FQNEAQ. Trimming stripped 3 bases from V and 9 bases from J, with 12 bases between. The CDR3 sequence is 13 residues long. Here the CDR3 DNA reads TGTGCCAGCAGCTTCCGCCCAGTGGGTGAGCAGTTCTTC. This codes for CASSFRPVGEQFF.

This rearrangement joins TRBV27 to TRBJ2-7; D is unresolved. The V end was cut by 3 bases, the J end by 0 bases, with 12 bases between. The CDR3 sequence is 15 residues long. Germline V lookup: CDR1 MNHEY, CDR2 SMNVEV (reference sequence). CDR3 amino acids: CASSLLGGSSYEQYF. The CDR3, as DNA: TGTGCCAGCAGTTTGTTGGGTGGCAGCTCCTACGAGCAGTACTTC.

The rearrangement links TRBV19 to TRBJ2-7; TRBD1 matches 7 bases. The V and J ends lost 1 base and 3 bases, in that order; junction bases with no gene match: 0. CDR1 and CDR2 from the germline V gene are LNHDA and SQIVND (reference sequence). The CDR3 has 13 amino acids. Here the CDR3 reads CASSIGDSYEQYF. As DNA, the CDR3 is TGTGCCAGTAGTATAGGGGACAGCTACGAGCAGTACTTC.

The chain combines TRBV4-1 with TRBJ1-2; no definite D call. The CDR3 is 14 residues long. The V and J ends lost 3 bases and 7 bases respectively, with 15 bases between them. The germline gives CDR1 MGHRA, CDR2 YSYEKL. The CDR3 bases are TGCGCCAGCAGCCAGGACCCCGGGCGTGCTGGCTACACCTTC. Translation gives CASSQDPGRAGYTF.

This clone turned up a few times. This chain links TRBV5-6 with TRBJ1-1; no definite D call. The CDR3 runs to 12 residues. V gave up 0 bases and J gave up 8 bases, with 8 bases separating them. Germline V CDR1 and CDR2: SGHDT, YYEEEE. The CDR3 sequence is CASSLDAGEAFF. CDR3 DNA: TGTGCCAGCAGCTTGGATGCGGGAGAAGCTTTCTTT.

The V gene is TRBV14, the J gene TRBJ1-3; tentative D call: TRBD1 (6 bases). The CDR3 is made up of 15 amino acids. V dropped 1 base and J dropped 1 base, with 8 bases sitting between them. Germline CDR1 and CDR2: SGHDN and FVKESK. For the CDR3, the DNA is TGTGCCAGCAGCCAAGGACAGGCGTCTGGAAACACCATATATTTT. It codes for CASSQGQASGNTIYF.

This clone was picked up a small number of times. The CDR3 coding sequence is TGTGCCAGCAGCTTGGACTCGAATGGCTACACCTTC. Protein: CASSLDSNGYTF. This chain uses TRBV5-4 with TRBJ1-2, with D unresolved. The CDR3 covers 12 residues. CDR1 is SGHNT, CDR2 YYREEE, per germline (reference sequence). Deletions cut 0 bases from V and 6 bases from J, with 6 bases between.

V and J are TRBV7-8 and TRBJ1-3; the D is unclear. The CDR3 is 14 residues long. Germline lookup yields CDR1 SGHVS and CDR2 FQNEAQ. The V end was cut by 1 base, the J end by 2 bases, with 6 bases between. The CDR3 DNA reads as TGTGCCAGCAGCTTAGATTCCACTGGAAACACCATATATTTT. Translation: CASSLDSTGNTIYF.

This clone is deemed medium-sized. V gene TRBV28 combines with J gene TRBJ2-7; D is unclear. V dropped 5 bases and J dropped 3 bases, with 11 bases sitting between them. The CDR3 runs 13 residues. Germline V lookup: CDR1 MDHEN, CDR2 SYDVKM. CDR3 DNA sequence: TGTGCCAGCAGTGGACCCCCTCTCTACGAGCAGTACTTC. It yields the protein CASSGPPLYEQYF.

The CDR3 sequence is CASSLGGHTNTGELFF. The CDR3 DNA sequence: TGTGCCAGCAGCTTGGGGGGACATACGAACACCGGGGAGCTGTTTTTT. The chain recombines TRBV5-4 with TRBJ2-2; perhaps TRBD1 as D (6 bases). This CDR3 comprises 16 residues. CDR1 is SGHNT, CDR2 YYREEE, per germline (reference sequence). V lost 0 bases and J 0 bases, leaving 9 bases between the germline ends.

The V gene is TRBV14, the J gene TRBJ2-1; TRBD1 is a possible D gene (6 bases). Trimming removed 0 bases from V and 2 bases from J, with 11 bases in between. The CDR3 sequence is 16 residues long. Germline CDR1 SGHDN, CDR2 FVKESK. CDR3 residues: CASSQDADRAYNEQFF. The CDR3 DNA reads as TGTGCCAGCAGCCAAGATGCGGACAGAGCCTACAATGAGCAGTTCTTC.

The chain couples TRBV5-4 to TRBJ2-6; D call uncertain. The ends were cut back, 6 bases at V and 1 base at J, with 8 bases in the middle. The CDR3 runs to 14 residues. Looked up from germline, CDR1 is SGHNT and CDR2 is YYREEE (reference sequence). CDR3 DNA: TGTGCCAGCACCACACCGTCTGGGGCCAACGTCCTGACTTTC. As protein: CASTTPSGANVLTF.

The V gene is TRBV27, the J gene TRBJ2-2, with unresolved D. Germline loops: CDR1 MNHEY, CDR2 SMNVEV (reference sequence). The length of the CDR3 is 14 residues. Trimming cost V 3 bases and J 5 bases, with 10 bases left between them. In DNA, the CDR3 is TGTGCCAGCAGTTTTTCGGCGTGGACCGGGGAGCTGTTTTTT. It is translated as CASSFSAWTGELFF.